This T cell receptor beta chain came from a study of blood T cell repertoires in COVID-19. As for the study in general: Sites in the United States, Italy and Spain provided acute and convalescent COVID-19 samples. PBMCs, B-cell-depleted T cells, or T cells provided the cDNA or gDNA that made up the material.

V was trimmed by 4 bases and J by 5 bases, leaving 12 bases between them. In germline, CDR1 is SGHRS, CDR2 YFSETQ. This CDR3 spans 14 amino acids. As originally analysed: Researchers report that nucleated cell counts were estimated from reference gene primer amplification. Generated by immunoSEQ multiplex PCR, the TCRdb table keeps only in-frame clones and is missing some. V and J calls and clone size follow that table, whereas D and trimming were derived from the DNA. Of fewer than 250,000 clones in the sample, under 80% were seen once. The chain employs TRBV5-1 and TRBJ1-4; a possible D gene is TRBD1 (5 bases). This TCR was sampled from a woman aged 50 to 60 with acute or convalescent COVID-19. The sequenced sample was peripheral blood. The CDR3 region is CASSLWGGNEKLFF. DNA of the CDR3: TGCGCCAGCAGCCTCTGGGGGGGAAATGAAAAACTGTTTTTT.